The sequence of this T cell receptor (beta chain) was determined in a study of blood T cell repertoires in COVID-19. The wider study: Samples representing acute and convalescent COVID-19 were sourced from the United States, Italy and Spain. The cDNA or gDNA used as material had been derived from T cells, B-cell-depleted T cells, or PBMCs.

In germline, CDR1 is KGHDR, CDR2 SFDVKD. Trimming took off 3 bases at V and 1 base at J, with 9 bases between the two ends. The CDR3 loop spans 15 amino acids. The table came from immunoSEQ multiplex PCR; TCRdb's copy has only in-frame clones and leaves some out. The sample lists about 180,000 clones, 65% to 90% occurring once. The V gene is TRBV24-1, the J gene TRBJ1-3, with TRBD1 as a possible D gene (5 bases). The clonotype was recovered from a man aged 45-65 years with active or convalescent COVID-19. The sequenced material came from peripheral blood. The CDR3 protein is CATSDQGSSGNTIYF. The CDR3 region has the DNA TGTGCCACCAGTGATCAGGGATCATCTGGAAACACCATATATTTT.